These 26 T cell receptor beta chains were sequenced from one sample in a study of shared clonotypes between healthy human individuals. Assay: immunoSEQ multiplex PCR; the TCRdb copy retains only in-frame clones and omits some. The table records about 600,000 clones, roughly 79% of them present only once. Sequencing used PBMCs. These receptors were taken from a woman aged 40 to 50 in good health. Some clones in this sample may be carry-over from other donors' samples.

A word on this clone: This may arise from a read error, as a much more abundant clone is one base away. This chain uses TRBV6-6 with TRBJ1-4, with 7 positions matching TRBD1. Per germline, CDR1 MNHNY and CDR2 SVGAGI (reference sequence). Unmatched junction bases numbered 4, after V lost 7 bases and J lost 2 bases. CDR3 size: 14 residues. The CDR3 bases are TGTGCCAGCAAACCGGGACAGACTAATGAAAAACTGTTTTTT. Translation gives CASKPGQTNEKLFF.

To note about this clone: A far more abundant clone sits one base away, making this likely a read error. Different DNA sequences within this sample yield the same CDR3. This chain joins TRBV28 and TRBJ2-2, with D unresolved. Per the germline V gene, CDR1 is MDHEN and CDR2 is SYDVKM. This CDR3 has 15 amino acids. The CDR3 loop is CASSLRKGSTGELFF. The CDR3 DNA reads TGTGCCAGCAGTCTTCGGAAAGGGTCCACCGGAGAGCTGTTTTTT.

This chain joins TRBV2 and TRBJ1-4; D might be TRBD1 (6 bases). Germline-derived CDR1 and CDR2 are SNHLY and FYNNEI. The CDR3 contains 13 residues. V gave up 8 bases and J gave up 3 bases, with 10 bases separating them. The CDR3 reads CASRRQANEKLFF. The CDR3 bases are TGTGCCAGCCGTCGACAGGCTAATGAAAAACTGTTTTTT.

The rearrangement uses TRBV6-6 and TRBJ2-7; 7 bases map to TRBD2. J lost 7 bases, V lost 6 bases, and 9 bases had no gene match. The CDR3 consists of 13 residues. Germline V gene sequence: CDR1 MNHNY, CDR2 SVGAGI (reference sequence). DNA of the CDR3: TGTGCCAGCAGGGTGGGAGGGAGGGAGGAGCAGTACTTC. Translation: CASRVGGREEQYF.

This clone was seen just once. The rearrangement uses TRBV27 and TRBJ1-2; TRBD1 might be the D (5 bases). The length of the CDR3 is 13 residues. The V gene's germline CDR1 is MNHEY and CDR2 SMNVEV (reference sequence). V lost 2 bases, J lost 8 bases, and 12 bases lay in between. The chain's CDR3 is CASSLAGGDGYTF. DNA of the CDR3: TGTGCCAGCAGTTTAGCCGGCGGGGACGGCTACACCTTC.

The rearrangement joins TRBV10-2 to TRBJ2-7, with a tentative D call TRBD1 (5 bases). There are 16 residues in the CDR3. Germline CDR1 and CDR2: WSHSY and SAAADI. With 5 bases removed from V and 2 bases from J, the gap between germline ends came to 19 bases. The CDR3 is CASSKIPGFGAYEQYF. The CDR3 DNA follows: TGCGCCAGCAGTAAAATACCAGGGTTTGGCGCCTACGAGCAGTACTTC.

This clone was observed a single time. V and J are TRBV7-9 and TRBJ2-7; 14 bases line up with TRBD2. Trimming cost V 5 bases and J 1 base; bases outside gene matches: 7. The CDR3 consists of 17 residues. CDR1 is SEHNR and CDR2 is FQNEAQ in the germline V gene (reference sequence). The CDR3 nucleotides read TGTGCCAGCAGCCCACGGACTAGCGGGAGGAATTCCTACGAGCAGTACTTC. It is translated as CASSPRTSGRNSYEQYF.

On this clone: A far bigger clonotype differs at one base, so this is likely a read error. This same CDR3 is encoded by further DNA sequences in the sample. The V gene is TRBV2, the J gene TRBJ2-7; TRBD2 aligns across 11 bases. Germline V gene sequence: CDR1 SNHLY, CDR2 FYNNEI. The CDR3 runs 15 residues. The CDR3 DNA follows: TGTGCCACACCCGGGGCTAGCGGGAGGTCCTACGAGCAGTACTTT. As protein: CATPGASGRSYEQYF.

The chain has TRBV10-3 and TRBJ1-1; possible D gene TRBD1, 6 bases. The germline V and J ends were trimmed by 8 bases and 0 bases, with 10 bases remaining between them. The CDR3 spans 13 residues. The germline gives CDR1 ENHRY, CDR2 SYGVKD. The CDR3 spells CAIRTGLNTEAFF. The DNA of the CDR3 is TGTGCCATCCGAACAGGGTTGAACACTGAAGCTTTCTTT.

The chain carries TRBV29-1 and TRBJ2-1; 14 nucleotides agree with TRBD2. The V gene's germline CDR1 is SQVTM and CDR2 ANQGSEA. The J segment lost 9 bases and the V segment lost 7 bases, leaving 11 bases of the junction unmatched. The CDR3 has 15 amino acids. CDR3 amino acids: CSATGTSGRVGEQFF. CDR3 DNA: TGCAGCGCCACCGGGACTAGCGGGAGAGTGGGTGAGCAGTTCTTC.

V usage is TRBV5-1 and J usage is TRBJ2-1, with 9 bases matching TRBD2. Germline-derived CDR1 and CDR2 are SGHRS and YFSETQ. The junction had 6 bases not matched to a gene; V was cut back by 0 bases and J by 8 bases. This CDR3 comprises 15 residues. The CDR3 sequence is CASSLGSGSPHEQFF. CDR3 bases: TGCGCCAGCAGCTTGGGTAGCGGGAGCCCCCATGAGCAGTTCTTC. Full variable domain (rest looked up from reference TRBV5-1 and TRBJ2-1): KAGVTQTPRYLIKTRGQQVTLSCSPISGHRSVSWYQQTPGQGLQFLFEYFSETQRNKGNFPGRFSGRQFSNSRSEMNVSTLELGDSALYLCASSLGSGSPHEQFFGPGTRLTVL.

The V and J genes are TRBV18 and TRBJ2-7, with D maybe TRBD2 (6 bases). Deletions cut 2 bases from V and 3 bases from J, with 11 bases between. Per the germline V gene, CDR1 is KGHSH and CDR2 is LQKENI. The CDR3 extends over 14 amino acids. CDR3 bases: TGTGCCAGCTCACCAGCCGGGGGAAACTACGAGCAGTACTTC. As protein: CASSPAGGNYEQYF.

The V gene is TRBV11-2, the J gene TRBJ2-3, with D tentatively TRBD2 (6 bases). The V end lost 5 bases, the J end lost 1 base, and 10 bases lay between the germline ends. Germline values: CDR1 SGHAT, CDR2 FQNNGV. CDR3 length: 14 amino acids. The CDR3 region has the DNA TGTGCCAGCAGCAGTGTAGCGGGCACAGATACGCAGTATTTT. Protein: CASSSVAGTDTQYF.

Regarding this clone: Possible read error: a much larger clone is one base away. The V call is TRBV18, the J call TRBJ1-2; 7 bases map to TRBD1. Germline loops: CDR1 KGHSH, CDR2 LQKENI. This CDR3 has 14 amino acids. Trimming took 3 bases from V and 6 from J; bases not matched to a gene: 7. The CDR3 DNA follows: TGTGCCAGCTCACCGGGCACAGGGGACAATGGCTACACCTTC. Amino acid sequence: CASSPGTGDNGYTF. The whole variable domain, remainder taken from reference TRBV18 and TRBJ1-2, is NAGVMQNPRHLVRRRGQEARLRCSPMKGHSHVYWYRQLPEEGLKFMVYLQKENIIDESGMPKERFSAEFPKEGPSILRIQQVVRGDSAAYFCASSPGTGDNGYTFGSGTRLTVV.

This chain uses TRBV9 with TRBJ2-7, with 7 bases matching TRBD1. The J segment lost 6 bases and the V segment lost 3 bases, leaving 9 bases of the junction unmatched. Germline assignment: CDR1 SGDLS and CDR2 YYNGEE. The CDR3 loop spans 14 amino acids. CDR3 loop: CASSAGTEYGEQYF. CDR3 bases: TGTGCCAGCAGCGCCGGGACAGAGTATGGCGAGCAGTACTTC.

The J gene is TRBJ2-3, the V gene TRBV30; the match to TRBD2 covers 8 bases. V dropped 3 bases and J dropped 6; count of bases not matched to a gene: 5. Germline V gene sequence: CDR1 GTSNPN, CDR2 SVGIG (reference sequence). The CDR3 consists of 13 residues. This CDR3 is CAWSRGGRDTQYF. The CDR3 DNA reads as TGTGCCTGGAGCCGGGGGGGGCGGGATACGCAGTATTTT.

This chain uses TRBV28 with TRBJ2-4; D is perhaps TRBD1 (5 bases). The CDR3 spans 15 residues. V lost 6 bases, J lost 5 bases, and 17 bases lay in between. The germline CDR1 and CDR2 sequences are MDHEN and SYDVKM. CDR3: CASSLLFRDQNIQYF. CDR3 sequence (DNA): TGTGCCAGCAGCCTCCTGTTCAGGGATCAAAACATTCAGTACTTC.

The CDR3 spells CASSAVVRNTEAFF. The CDR3 DNA reads TGCGCCAGCAGTGCCGTAGTTAGGAACACTGAAGCTTTCTTT. This chain links TRBV10-2 with TRBJ1-1; D is unclear. CDR1 WSHSY and CDR2 SAAADI come from the germline V gene. This CDR3 has 14 residues. With 4 bases removed from V and 1 base from J, the gap between germline ends came to 10 bases.

V usage is TRBV11-2 and J usage is TRBJ2-1; D ambiguous. The CDR3 has 14 amino acids. Germline CDR1 reads SGHAT; CDR2 reads FQNNGV. V was pared by 5 bases and J by 8 bases, with 16 bases between. The CDR3 loop reads CASSAGVLQYEQFF. The CDR3 DNA is TGTGCCAGCAGCGCTGGGGTACTGCAATATGAGCAGTTCTTC.

The chain employs TRBV7-2 and TRBJ2-7; 7 bases fit TRBD2. V lost 0 bases, J lost 2 bases, and 7 bases stayed unmatched. The CDR3 loop spans 16 amino acids. Germline values: CDR1 SGHTA, CDR2 FQGNSA. CDR3 region: CASSLALLAETYEQYF. The CDR3 nucleotides are TGTGCCAGCAGCTTAGCCCTCCTAGCGGAGACCTACGAGCAGTACTTC.

This sequence joins TRBV29-1 and TRBJ1-2, with a possible D match to TRBD1 (5 bases). The CDR3 has 14 residues. The germline CDR1 and CDR2 sequences are SQVTM and ANQGSEA. Trimming took off 0 bases at V and 4 bases at J, with 12 bases between the two ends. The CDR3 sequence is CSVEDFDSPYGYTF. CDR3 in DNA: TGCAGCGTTGAAGATTTCGACAGCCCCTATGGCTACACCTTC.

J is TRBJ1-1 and V is TRBV28, with a possible D match to TRBD1 (5 bases). Germline V gives CDR1 MDHEN, CDR2 SYDVKM. The ends were cut back, 7 bases at V and 1 base at J, with 16 bases in the middle. This CDR3 has 15 amino acids. The DNA of the CDR3 is TGTGCCAGCAACCTTCGGGGCGCGGGGAACACTGAAGCTTTCTTT. Its protein product is CASNLRGAGNTEAFF.

The rearrangement joins TRBV27 to TRBJ2-7; the D gene is possibly TRBD1 (6 bases). V lost 3 bases and J lost 4, with 13 bases in between. This CDR3 has 14 amino acids. Germline V gene data show CDR1 as MNHEY and CDR2 as SMNVEV (reference sequence). This chain's CDR3 is CASSFRDNLYEQYF. Here the CDR3 DNA reads TGTGCCAGCAGTTTCCGGGACAACTTATACGAGCAGTACTTC.

The rearrangement links TRBV29-1 to TRBJ2-7; a possible D gene is TRBD1 (5 bases). CDR3 length equals 12 residues. V shed 5 bases and J shed 3 bases, with 11 bases lying between them. Germline values: CDR1 SQVTM, CDR2 ANQGSEA. Here the CDR3 reads CSVSTTVYEQYF. In nucleotides, the CDR3 is TGCAGCGTTTCCACGACAGTCTACGAGCAGTACTTC.

This clone was observed a handful of times. This is likely an artifact of a read error, given a far larger clone one base away. This CDR3 is also generated by other DNA sequences in the sample. This chain uses TRBV28 with TRBJ1-2; D remains unclear. The CDR3 is 12 residues long. V was clipped by 3 bases and J by 4 bases, with 6 bases between them. CDR1 is MDHEN and CDR2 is SYDVKM in the germline V gene. The CDR3, as DNA: TGTGCCAGCAGTTTGAGGCTCTATGGCTACACCTTC. Translation: CASSLRLYGYTF.

The chain combines TRBV6-6 with TRBJ1-6; TRBD1 is a possible D gene (6 bases). Trimming pared 6 bases from V and 3 bases from J, leaving 12 bases between. Germline V gene sequence: CDR1 MNHNY, CDR2 SVGAGI (reference sequence). The CDR3 spans 15 residues. The CDR3 region is CASSPGQNYNSPLHF. The CDR3 bases are TGTGCCAGCAGCCCCGGACAGAACTATAATTCACCCCTCCACTTT.